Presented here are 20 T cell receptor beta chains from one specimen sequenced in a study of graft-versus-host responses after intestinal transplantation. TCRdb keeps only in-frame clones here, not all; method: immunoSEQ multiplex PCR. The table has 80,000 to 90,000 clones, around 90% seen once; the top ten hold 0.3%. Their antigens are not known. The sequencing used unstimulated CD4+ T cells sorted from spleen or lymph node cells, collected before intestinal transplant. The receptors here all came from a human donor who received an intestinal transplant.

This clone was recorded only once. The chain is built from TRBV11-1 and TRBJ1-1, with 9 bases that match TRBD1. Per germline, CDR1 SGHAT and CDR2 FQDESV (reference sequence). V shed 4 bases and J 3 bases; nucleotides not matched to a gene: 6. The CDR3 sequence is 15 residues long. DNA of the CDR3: TGTGCCAGCAGCTCAAGGACAGGGGTGTACACTGAAGCTTTCTTT. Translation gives CASSSRTGVYTEAFF.

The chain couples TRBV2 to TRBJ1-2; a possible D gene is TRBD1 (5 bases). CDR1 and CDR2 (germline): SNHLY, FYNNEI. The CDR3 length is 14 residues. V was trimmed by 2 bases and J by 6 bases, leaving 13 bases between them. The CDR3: CASSESQGRNGYTF. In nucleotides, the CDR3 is TGTGCCAGCAGTGAATCGCAGGGAAGGAATGGCTACACCTTC.

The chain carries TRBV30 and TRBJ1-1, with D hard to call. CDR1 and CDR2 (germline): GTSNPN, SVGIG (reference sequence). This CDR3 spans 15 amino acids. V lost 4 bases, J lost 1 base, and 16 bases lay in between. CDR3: CAWIPQGNGNTEAFF. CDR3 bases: TGTGCCTGGATCCCCCAAGGGAACGGGAACACTGAAGCTTTCTTT. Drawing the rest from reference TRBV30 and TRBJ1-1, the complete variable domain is SQTIHQWPATLVQPVGSPLSLECTVEGTSNPNLYWYRQAAGRGLQLLFYSVGIGQISSEVPQNLSASRPQDRQFILSSKKLLLSDSGFYLCAWIPQGNGNTEAFFGQGTRLTVV.

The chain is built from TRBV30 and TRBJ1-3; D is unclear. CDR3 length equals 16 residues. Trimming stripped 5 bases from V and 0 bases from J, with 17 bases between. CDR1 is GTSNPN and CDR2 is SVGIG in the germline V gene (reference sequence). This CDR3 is CAWDGQPKSSGNTIYF. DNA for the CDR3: TGTGCCTGGGACGGTCAACCAAAGAGCTCTGGAAACACCATATATTTT.

CDR3 in DNA: TGTGCCAGCAGTTTACCGGGATCCTACGAGCAGTACTTC. Protein sequence: CASSLPGSYEQYF. The chain employs TRBV27 and TRBJ2-7; D perhaps matches TRBD2 (5 bases). Germline lookup yields CDR1 MNHEY and CDR2 SMNVEV (reference sequence). CDR3 length: 13 amino acids. V was shortened by 2 bases and J by 1 base, with 6 bases between the two germline ends.

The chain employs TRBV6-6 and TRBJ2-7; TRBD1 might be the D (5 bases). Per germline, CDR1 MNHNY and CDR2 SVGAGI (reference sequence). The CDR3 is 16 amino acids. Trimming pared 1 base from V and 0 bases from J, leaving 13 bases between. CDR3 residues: CASSYLGQDYSYEQYF. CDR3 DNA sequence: TGTGCCAGCAGTTACTTGGGGCAGGATTACTCCTACGAGCAGTACTTC.

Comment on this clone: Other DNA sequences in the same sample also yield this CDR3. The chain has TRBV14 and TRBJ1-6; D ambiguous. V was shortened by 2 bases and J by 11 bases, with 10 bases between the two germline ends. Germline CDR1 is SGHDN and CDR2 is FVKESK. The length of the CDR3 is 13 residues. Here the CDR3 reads CASSQFRLAPLHF. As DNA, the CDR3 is TGTGCCAGCAGCCAATTCAGGCTTGCACCCCTCCACTTT.

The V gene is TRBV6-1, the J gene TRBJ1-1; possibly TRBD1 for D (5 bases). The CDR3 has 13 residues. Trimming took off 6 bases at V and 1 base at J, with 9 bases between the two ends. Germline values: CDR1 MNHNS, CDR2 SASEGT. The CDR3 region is CASSTGGNTEAFF. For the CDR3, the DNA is TGTGCCAGCAGCACCGGGGGGAACACTGAAGCTTTCTTT.

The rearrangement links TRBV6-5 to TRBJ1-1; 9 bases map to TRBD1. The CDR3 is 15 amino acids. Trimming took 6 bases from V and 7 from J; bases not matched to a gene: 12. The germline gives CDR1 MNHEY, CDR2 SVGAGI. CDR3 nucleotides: TGTGCCAGCAGGTCGACCGCCGGGACAGGGCTTGAAGCTTTCTTT. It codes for CASRSTAGTGLEAFF.

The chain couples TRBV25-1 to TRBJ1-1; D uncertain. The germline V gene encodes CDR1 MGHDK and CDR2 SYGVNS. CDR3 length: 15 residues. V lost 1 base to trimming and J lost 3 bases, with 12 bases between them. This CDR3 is CASSEFRQRHTEAFF. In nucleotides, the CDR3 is TGTGCCAGCAGTGAATTTAGACAAAGGCACACTGAAGCTTTCTTT. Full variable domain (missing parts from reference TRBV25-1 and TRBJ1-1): EADIYQTPRYLVIGTGKKITLECSQTMGHDKMYWYQQDPGMELHLIHYSYGVNSTEKGDLSSESTVSRIRTEHFPLTLESARPSHTSQYLCASSEFRQRHTEAFFGQGTRLTVV.

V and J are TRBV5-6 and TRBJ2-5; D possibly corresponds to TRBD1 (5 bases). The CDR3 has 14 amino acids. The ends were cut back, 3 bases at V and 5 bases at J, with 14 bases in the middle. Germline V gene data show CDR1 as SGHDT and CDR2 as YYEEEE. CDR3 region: CASSSSAGLETQYF. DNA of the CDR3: TGTGCCAGCAGCTCGAGTGCAGGGTTGGAGACCCAGTACTTC.

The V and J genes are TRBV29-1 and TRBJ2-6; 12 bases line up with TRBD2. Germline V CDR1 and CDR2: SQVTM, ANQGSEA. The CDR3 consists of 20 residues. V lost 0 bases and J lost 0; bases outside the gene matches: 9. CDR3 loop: CSVEDSRTSGDTSGANVLTF. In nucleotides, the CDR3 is TGCAGCGTTGAAGATAGCCGGACTAGCGGGGACACCTCTGGGGCCAACGTCCTGACTTTC. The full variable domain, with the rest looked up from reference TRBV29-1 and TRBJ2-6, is SAVISQKPSRDICQRGTSLTIQCQVDSQVTMMFWYRQQPGQSLTLIATANQGSEATYESGFVIDKFPISRPNLTFSTLTVSNMSPEDSSIYLCSVEDSRTSGDTSGANVLTFGAGSRLTVL.

The CDR3 region has the DNA TGTGCCAGCAGCTTAGTGAGGGGGAGACTCTCCTACAATGAGCAGTTCTTC. Its protein is CASSLVRGRLSYNEQFF. The rearrangement joins TRBV7-2 to TRBJ2-1, with D tentatively TRBD1 (6 bases). V dropped 1 base and J dropped 0 bases, with 13 bases sitting between them. The V gene's germline CDR1 is SGHTA and CDR2 FQGNSA. There are 17 residues in the CDR3.

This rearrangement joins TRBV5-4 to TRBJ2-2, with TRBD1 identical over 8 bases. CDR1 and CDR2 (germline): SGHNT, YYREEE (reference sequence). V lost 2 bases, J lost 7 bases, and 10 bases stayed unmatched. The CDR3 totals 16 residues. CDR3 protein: CASSLGQGRLGGELFF. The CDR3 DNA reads TGTGCCAGCAGCTTAGGACAGGGAAGACTAGGCGGGGAGCTGTTTTTT.

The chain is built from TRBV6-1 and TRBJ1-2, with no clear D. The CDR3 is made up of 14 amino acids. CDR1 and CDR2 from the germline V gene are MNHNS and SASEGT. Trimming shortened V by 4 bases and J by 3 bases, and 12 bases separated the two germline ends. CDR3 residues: CASSVPGRDYGYTF. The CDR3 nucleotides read TGTGCCAGCAGTGTCCCCGGACGAGACTATGGCTACACCTTC.

The CDR3 here is CAWSGRYQETQYF. The CDR3, as DNA: TGTGCCTGGAGTGGGCGGTACCAAGAGACCCAGTACTTC. The J gene is TRBJ2-5, the V gene TRBV30; the D is unclear. CDR1 is GTSNPN, CDR2 SVGIG, per germline (reference sequence). The CDR3 has 13 residues. V lost 1 base and J 0 bases, leaving 6 bases between the germline ends.

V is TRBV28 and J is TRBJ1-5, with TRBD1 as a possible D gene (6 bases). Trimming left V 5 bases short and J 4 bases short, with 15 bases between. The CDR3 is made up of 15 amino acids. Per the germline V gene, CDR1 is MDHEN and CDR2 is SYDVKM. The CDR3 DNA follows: TGTGCCAGCAGTCGCCGGGGGGCCGGGAATCAGCCCCAGCATTTT. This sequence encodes CASSRRGAGNQPQHF.

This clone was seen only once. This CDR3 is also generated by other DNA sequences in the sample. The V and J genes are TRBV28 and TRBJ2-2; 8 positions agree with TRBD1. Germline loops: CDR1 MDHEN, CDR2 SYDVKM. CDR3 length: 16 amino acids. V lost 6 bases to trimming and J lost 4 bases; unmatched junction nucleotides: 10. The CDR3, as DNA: TGTGCCAGCAGACCAGACAGGGGACGGGGCACCGGGGAGCTGTTTTTT. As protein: CASRPDRGRGTGELFF.

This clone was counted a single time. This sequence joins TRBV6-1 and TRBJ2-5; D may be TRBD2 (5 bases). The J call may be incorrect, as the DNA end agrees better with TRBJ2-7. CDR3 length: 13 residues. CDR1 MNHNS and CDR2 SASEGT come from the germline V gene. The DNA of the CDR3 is TGTGCCAGCAGTGAGTGGCGGGCCTACGAGCAGTACTTC. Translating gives CASSEWRAYEQYF.

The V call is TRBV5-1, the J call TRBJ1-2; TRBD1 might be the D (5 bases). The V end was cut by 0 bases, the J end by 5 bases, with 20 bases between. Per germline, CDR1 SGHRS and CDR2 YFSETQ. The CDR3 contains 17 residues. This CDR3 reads CASSLGFHRPTGYGYTF. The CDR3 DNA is TGCGCCAGCAGCTTGGGATTTCACAGGCCCACTGGGTATGGCTACACCTTC.